Listed below are T cell receptor beta chains from one sample, sequenced in a study of T cell repertoires in cytomegalovirus infection. Which antigens these TCRs recognize remains unknown. TCRdb itself ran the reads through MiXCR, one entry per CDR3 protein. The sample has about 60,000 distinct CDR3 sequences; around 30% are singletons. Sequencing input: PBMCs, sequenced either directly or after in vitro stimulation (not recorded which). The receptor source for this set is a human donor in good health (CMV status not recorded). Some clones in this sample may be carry-over from other donors' samples. Both conserved end residues are trimmed from each CDR3.

V	length	J	CDR3
TRBV7-9	13	TRBJ2-6	ASSLAHSGANVLT
TRBV5-1	13	TRBJ2-3	ASIPIAGSTDTQY
TRBV20-1	11	TRBJ2-1	SARKRAGDEQF
TRBV20-1	12	TRBJ2-5	SANPTGGSETQY
TRBV4-2	16	TRBJ2-1	ASSPRSLSGGFYNEQF
TRBV7-6	13	TRBJ2-5	ASSSSSGQEATQY
TRBV19	10	TRBJ1-2	ASSLEEGGYT
TRBV3-1	10	TRBJ2-1	ASSPRVGEQF
TRBV6-6	12	TRBJ1-5	ASTRRGATQPQH
TRBV12-3/TRBV12-4	13	TRBJ2-7	ASSFSTMSSYEQY
TRBV7-8	12	TRBJ1-5	ASSLLDRRQPQH
TRBV10-3	14	TRBJ2-7	AISQDFPTGTYEQY
TRBV20-1	13	TRBJ1-4	SARDGQGAGEKLF
TRBV6-1	11	TRBJ1-5	ASRTGVNQPQH
TRBV20-1	13	TRBJ2-7	SARDPRGASYEQY
TRBV7-8	15	TRBJ2-3	ASSLARAGGPRDTQY
TRBV6-6	14	TRBJ1-2	ASRASYIGVSHGYT
TRBV28	13	TRBJ2-1	ASGRGTLREDEQF
TRBV28	10	TRBJ1-4	ASSSRFPGLF
TRBV4-2	13	TRBJ2-7	ASSQDRRLGYEQY
TRBV5-4	14	TRBJ2-7	ASSFAPPGLPYEQY
TRBV7-3	14	TRBJ2-3	ASRALGLAGPDTQY
TRBV4-1	12	TRBJ2-3	ASSQKVRTDTQY
TRBV6-8	11	TRBJ1-1	ASSPRVLPEAF
TRBV7-2	13	TRBJ1-2	ASSPGGQGFYGYT
TRBV7-9	10	TRBJ1-1	ASSQTGGKAF
TRBV6-5	13	TRBJ2-1	ASSYRDRAYNEQF
TRBV6-1	13	TRBJ1-5	ASRSGFYSNQPQH
TRBV12-3/TRBV12-4	11	TRBJ2-1	ASTGPGANEQF
TRBV20-1	13	TRBJ2-7	SANRGGGPNYEQY
TRBV7-2	15	TRBJ1-1	ASSLGGDRGLSVEAF
TRBV10-3	16	TRBJ2-6	AISAGQGARSGANVLT
TRBV7-8	11	TRBJ2-5	ASSLKPLETQY
TRBV28	10	TRBJ2-7	ASRDLSAEQY
TRBV2	12	TRBJ2-4	ASQDRGPGDIQY
TRBV5-6	13	TRBJ1-2	ASSLLGQPNYGYT
TRBV7-8	9	TRBJ2-7	ASSRKGEQY
TRBV7-2	13	TRBJ2-7	ASSAYQGGFYEQY
TRBV9	12	TRBJ2-6	ASSRLTGANVLT
TRBV5-5	10	TRBJ2-5	ASSLVVEAQY